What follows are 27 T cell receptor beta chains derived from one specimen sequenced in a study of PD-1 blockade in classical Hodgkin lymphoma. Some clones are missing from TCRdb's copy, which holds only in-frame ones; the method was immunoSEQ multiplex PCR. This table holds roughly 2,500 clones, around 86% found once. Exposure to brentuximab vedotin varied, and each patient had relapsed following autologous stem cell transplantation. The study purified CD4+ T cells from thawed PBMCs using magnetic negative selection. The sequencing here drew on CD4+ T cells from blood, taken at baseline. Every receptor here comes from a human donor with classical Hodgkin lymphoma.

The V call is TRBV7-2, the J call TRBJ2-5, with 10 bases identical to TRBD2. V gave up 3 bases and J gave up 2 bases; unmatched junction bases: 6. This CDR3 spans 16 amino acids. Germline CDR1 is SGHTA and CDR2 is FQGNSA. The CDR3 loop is CASSFILLAGQETQYF. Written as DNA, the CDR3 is TGTGCCAGCAGCTTTATACTACTAGCGGGGCAAGAGACCCAGTACTTC.

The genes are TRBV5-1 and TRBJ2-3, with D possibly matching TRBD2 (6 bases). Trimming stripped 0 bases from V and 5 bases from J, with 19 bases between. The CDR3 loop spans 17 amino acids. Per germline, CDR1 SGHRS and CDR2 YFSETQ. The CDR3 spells CASSLVRGLDSLDTQYF. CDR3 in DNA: TGCGCCAGCAGCTTGGTGCGGGGCCTCGACTCTCTAGATACGCAGTATTTT.

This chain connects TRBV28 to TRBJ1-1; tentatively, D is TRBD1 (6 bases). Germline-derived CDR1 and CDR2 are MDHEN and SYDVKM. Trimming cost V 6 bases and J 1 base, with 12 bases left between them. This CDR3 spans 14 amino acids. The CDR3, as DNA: TGTGCCAGCAGCCCCCCGGGACAGAACACTGAAGCTTTCTTT. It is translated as CASSPPGQNTEAFF.

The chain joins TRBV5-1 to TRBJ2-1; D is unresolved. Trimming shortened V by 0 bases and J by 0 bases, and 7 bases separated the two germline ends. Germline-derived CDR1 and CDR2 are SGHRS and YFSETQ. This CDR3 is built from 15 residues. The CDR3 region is CASSLAPSSYNEQFF. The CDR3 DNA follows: TGCGCCAGCAGCTTGGCACCGAGCTCCTACAATGAGCAGTTCTTC.

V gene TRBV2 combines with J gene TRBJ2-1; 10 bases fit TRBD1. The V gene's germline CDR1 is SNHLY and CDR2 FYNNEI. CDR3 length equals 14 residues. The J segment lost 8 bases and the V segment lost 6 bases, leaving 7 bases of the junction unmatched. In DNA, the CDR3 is TGTGCCAGCAGGGAGGACAGGGGGGTGCATGAGCAGTTCTTC. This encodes CASREDRGVHEQFF.

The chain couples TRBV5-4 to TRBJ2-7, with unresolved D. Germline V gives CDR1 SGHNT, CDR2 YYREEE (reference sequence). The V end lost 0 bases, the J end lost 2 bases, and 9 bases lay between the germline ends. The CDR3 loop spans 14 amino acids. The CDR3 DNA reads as TGTGCCAGCAGCTTGGCGGGCCCTGCCTACGAGCAGTACTTC. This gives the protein CASSLAGPAYEQYF.

CDR3 loop: CASSRLERATDTQYF. As DNA, the CDR3 is TGCGCCAGCTCCCGACTCGAGCGGGCCACAGATACGCAGTATTTT. This rearrangement joins TRBV5-1 to TRBJ2-3, with D tentatively TRBD2 (6 bases). Deletions cut 7 bases from V and 2 bases from J, with 17 bases between. The CDR3 runs to 15 residues. CDR1 is SGHRS and CDR2 is YFSETQ in the germline V gene.

CDR3 sequence (DNA): TGCAGCGTGCGTAAAAGCTCTGGAAACACCATATATTTT. Its translation: CSVRKSSGNTIYF. The chain employs TRBV29-1 and TRBJ1-3, with D unresolved. The CDR3 runs to 13 residues. Between the trimmed V and J ends, which lost 6 bases and 0 bases, there was a span of 9 bases. Germline values: CDR1 SQVTM, CDR2 ANQGSEA.

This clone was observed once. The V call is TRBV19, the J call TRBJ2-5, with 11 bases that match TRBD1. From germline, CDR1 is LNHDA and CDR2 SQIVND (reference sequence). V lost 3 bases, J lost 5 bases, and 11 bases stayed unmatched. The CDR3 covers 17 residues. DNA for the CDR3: TGTGCCAGTAGTATGGGACAGGGGGGAACCCTCATGGAGACCCAGTACTTC. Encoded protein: CASSMGQGGTLMETQYF.

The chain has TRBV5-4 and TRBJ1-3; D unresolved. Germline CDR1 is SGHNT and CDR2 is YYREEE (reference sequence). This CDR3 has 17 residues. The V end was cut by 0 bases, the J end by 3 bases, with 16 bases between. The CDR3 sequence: CASSLVMTQAGGNTIYF. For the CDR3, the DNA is TGTGCCAGCAGCTTGGTGATGACGCAGGCCGGTGGAAACACCATATATTTT.

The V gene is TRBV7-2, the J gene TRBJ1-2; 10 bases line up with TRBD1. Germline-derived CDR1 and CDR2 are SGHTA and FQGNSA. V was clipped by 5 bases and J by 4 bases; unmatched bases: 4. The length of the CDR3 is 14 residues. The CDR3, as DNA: TGTGCCAGCAGCGGCCGGACAGGGGGCTATGGCTACACCTTC. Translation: CASSGRTGGYGYTF.

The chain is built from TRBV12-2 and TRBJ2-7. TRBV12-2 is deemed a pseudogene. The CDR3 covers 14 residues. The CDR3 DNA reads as TGTGCAAGTCGCCCCGGGGGCAGCTCCTACGAGCAGTACTTC. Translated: CASRPGGSSYEQYF.

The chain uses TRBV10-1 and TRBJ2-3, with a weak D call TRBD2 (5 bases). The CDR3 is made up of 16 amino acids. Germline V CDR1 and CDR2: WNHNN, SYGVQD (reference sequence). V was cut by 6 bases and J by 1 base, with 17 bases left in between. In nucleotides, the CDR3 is TGCGCCAGCAGCCGACGTGAGGGTGGGGGCACAGATACGCAGTATTTT. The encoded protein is CASSRREGGGTDTQYF.

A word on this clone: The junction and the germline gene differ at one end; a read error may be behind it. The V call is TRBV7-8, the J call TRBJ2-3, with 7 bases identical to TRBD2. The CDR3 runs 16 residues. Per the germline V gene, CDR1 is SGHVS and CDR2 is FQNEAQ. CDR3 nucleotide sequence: TGTGCCAGCAGATTAGGGAGGGCGGGCGGCACAGATACGCAGTATTTT. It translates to CASRLGRAGGTDTQYF.

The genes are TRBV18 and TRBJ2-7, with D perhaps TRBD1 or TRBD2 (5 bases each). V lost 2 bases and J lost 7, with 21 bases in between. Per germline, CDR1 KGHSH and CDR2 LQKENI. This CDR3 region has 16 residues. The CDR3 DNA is TGTGCCAGCTCACCAAAGGCAGGGATCCCCGGGAATGAGCAGTACTTC. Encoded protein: CASSPKAGIPGNEQYF. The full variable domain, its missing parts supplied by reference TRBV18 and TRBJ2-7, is NAGVMQNPRHLVRRRGQEARLRCSPMKGHSHVYWYRQLPEEGLKFMVYLQKENIIDESGMPKERFSAEFPKEGPSILRIQQVVRGDSAAYFCASSPKAGIPGNEQYFGPGTRLTVT.

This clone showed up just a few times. The CDR3 DNA sequence: TGTGCCAGCAGTCCCGACGGAGTAACCAATGAAAAACTGTTTTTT. Translation gives CASSPDGVTNEKLFF. The V gene is TRBV2, the J gene TRBJ1-4; D not resolved. In germline, CDR1 is SNHLY, CDR2 FYNNEI. This CDR3 is 15 amino acids long. V was shortened by 5 bases and J by 5 bases, with 15 bases between the two germline ends.

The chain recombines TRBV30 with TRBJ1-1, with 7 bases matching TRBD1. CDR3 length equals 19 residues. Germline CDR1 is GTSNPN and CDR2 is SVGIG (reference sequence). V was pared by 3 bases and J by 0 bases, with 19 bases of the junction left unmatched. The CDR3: CAWRIIQGSLTIMNTEAFF. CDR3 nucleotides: TGTGCCTGGAGAATTATACAGGGGAGCCTTACTATAATGAACACTGAAGCTTTCTTT.

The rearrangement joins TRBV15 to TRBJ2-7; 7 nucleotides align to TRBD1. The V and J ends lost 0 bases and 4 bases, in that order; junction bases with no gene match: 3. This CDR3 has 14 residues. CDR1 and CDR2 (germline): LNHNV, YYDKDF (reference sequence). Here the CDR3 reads CATSREQGRYEQYF. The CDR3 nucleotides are TGTGCCACCAGCAGAGAACAGGGGCGGTACGAGCAGTACTTC.

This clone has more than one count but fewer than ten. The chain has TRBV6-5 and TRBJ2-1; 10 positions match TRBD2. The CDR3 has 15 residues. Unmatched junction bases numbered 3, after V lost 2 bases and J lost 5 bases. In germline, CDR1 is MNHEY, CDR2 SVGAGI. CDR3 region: CASSYELAGDNEQFF. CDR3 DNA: TGTGCCAGCAGTTACGAGCTAGCGGGGGACAATGAGCAGTTCTTC.

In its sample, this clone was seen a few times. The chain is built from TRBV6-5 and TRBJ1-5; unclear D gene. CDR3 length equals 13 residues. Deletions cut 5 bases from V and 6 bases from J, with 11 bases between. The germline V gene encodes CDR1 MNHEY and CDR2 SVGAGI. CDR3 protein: CASSTESRQPQHF. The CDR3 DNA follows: TGTGCCAGCAGTACAGAGTCCCGTCAGCCCCAGCATTTT.

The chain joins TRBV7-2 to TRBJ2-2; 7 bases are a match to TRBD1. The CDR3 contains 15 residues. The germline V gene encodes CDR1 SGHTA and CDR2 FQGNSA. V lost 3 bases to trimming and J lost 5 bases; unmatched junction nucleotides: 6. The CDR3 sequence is CASSLNRGRTGELFF. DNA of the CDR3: TGTGCCAGCAGCTTGAACAGGGGAAGGACCGGGGAGCTGTTTTTT.

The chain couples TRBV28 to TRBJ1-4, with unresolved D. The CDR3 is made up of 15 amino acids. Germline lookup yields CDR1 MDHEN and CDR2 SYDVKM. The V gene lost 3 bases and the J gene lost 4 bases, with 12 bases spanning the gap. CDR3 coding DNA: TGTGCCAGCAGTTTTGTCAGGACTTATAATGAAAAACTGTTTTTT. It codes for CASSFVRTYNEKLFF.

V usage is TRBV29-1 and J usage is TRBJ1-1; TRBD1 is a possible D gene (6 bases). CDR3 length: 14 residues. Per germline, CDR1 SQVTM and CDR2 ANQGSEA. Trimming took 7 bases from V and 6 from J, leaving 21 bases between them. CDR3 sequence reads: CSGGRTAGIAEAFF. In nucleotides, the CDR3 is TGCAGCGGAGGTCGGACAGCGGGGATTGCTGAAGCTTTCTTT. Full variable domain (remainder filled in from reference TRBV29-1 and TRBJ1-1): SAVISQKPSRDICQRGTSLTIQCQVDSQVTMMFWYRQQPGQSLTLIATANQGSEATYESGFVIDKFPISRPNLTFSTLTVSNMSPEDSSIYLCSGGRTAGIAEAFFGQGTRLTVV.

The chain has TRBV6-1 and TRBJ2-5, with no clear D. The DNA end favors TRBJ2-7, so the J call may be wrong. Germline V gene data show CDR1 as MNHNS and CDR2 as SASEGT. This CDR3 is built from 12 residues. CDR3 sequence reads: CASRLAFYEQYF. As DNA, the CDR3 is TGTGCCAGCAGGTTGGCCTTCTACGAGCAGTACTTC.

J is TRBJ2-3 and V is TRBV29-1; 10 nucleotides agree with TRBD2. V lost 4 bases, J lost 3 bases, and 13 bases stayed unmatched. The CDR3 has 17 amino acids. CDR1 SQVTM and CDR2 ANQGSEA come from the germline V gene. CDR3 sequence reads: CSVAGGFTSGVTDTQYF. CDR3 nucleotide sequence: TGCAGCGTTGCAGGAGGTTTTACTAGCGGGGTAACAGATACGCAGTATTTT.

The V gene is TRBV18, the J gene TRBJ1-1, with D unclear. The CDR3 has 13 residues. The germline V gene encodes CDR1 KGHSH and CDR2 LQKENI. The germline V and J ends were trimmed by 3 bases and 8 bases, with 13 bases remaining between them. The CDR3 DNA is TGTGCCAGCTCACCTTTTGACCGGCACGAAGCTTTCTTT. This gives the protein CASSPFDRHEAFF. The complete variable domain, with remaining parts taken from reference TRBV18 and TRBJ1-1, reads NAGVMQNPRHLVRRRGQEARLRCSPMKGHSHVYWYRQLPEEGLKFMVYLQKENIIDESGMPKERFSAEFPKEGPSILRIQQVVRGDSAAYFCASSPFDRHEAFFGQGTRLTVV.

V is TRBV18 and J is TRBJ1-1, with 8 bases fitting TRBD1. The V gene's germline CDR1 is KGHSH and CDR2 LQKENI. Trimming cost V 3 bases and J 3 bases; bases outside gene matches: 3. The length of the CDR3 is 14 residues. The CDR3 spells CASSPTGGYTEAFF. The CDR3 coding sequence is TGTGCCAGCTCACCTACAGGGGGGTACACTGAAGCTTTCTTT.